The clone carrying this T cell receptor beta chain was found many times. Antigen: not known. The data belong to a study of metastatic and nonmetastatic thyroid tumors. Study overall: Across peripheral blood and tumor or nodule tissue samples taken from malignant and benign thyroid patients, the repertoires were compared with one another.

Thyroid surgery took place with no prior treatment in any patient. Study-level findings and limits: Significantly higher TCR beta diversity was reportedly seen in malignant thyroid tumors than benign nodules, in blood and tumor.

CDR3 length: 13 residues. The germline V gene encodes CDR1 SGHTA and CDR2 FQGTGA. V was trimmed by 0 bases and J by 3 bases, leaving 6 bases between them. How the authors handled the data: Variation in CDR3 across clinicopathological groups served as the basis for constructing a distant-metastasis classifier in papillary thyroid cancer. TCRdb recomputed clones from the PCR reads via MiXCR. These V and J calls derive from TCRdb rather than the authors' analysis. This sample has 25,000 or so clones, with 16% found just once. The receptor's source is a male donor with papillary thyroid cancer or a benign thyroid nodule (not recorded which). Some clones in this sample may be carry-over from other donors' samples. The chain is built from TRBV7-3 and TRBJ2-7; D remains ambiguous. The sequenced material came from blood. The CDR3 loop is CASSLTHGYEQYF. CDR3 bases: TGTGCCAGCAGCTTAACGCACGGCTACGAGCAGTACTTC.